This T cell receptor beta chain was recorded in a study of blood T cell repertoires in COVID-19. Study at large: Acute-phase and convalescent COVID-19 samples originated in the United States, Italy and Spain.

Authors' methods: Counts of nucleated cells, estimated from reference gene primer amplification, were obtained. Sequencing was performed with immunoSEQ multiplex PCR; in TCRdb, only in-frame clones are kept and a portion is missing. D and trimming were read from the DNA, whereas the V and J calls and clone size are those reported in that table. Of about 300,000 clones listed, around 86% are singletons. The junction had 6 bases not matched to a gene; V was cut back by 7 bases and J by 5 bases. The length of the CDR3 is 13 residues. Germline V lookup: CDR1 SNHLY, CDR2 FYNNEI. The sequencing input was peripheral blood. This sequence joins TRBV2 and TRBJ2-7; 9 bases are a match to TRBD2. This receptor was identified in a woman aged 45-65 years with acute or convalescent COVID-19. Here the CDR3 DNA reads TGTGCCAGCATCGGGCCTAGCGGGAACGAGCAGTACTTC. It encodes CASIGPSGNEQYF.